Below are 25 T cell receptor beta chains sequenced from a single sample in a study of CD8+CD57+ T cells in acquired aplastic anemia. Genomic DNA templated the TCR beta VDJ and CDR3 profiling. Via MiXCR, TCRdb re-called the reads, giving one row per CDR3 protein. The data hold about 400,000 distinct CDR3 sequences, with 55% to 70% observed a single time. The sample taken for sequencing was sorted CD4+, CD8+, or CD8+CD57+ T cells (not recorded which) from PBMCs. These receptors came from a human donor in good health, serving as a control.

The rearrangement links TRBV7-3 to TRBJ1-1, with D unclear. The ends were cut back, 4 bases at V and 14 bases at J, with 20 bases in the middle. Germline V gene lookup returns CDR1 SGHTA and CDR2 FQGTGA. The CDR3 length is 13 residues. DNA of the CDR3: TGTGCCAGCAGCTCTGAGGGAGAGTGTAATTCATTCTTT. Protein sequence: CASSSEGECNSFF.

Ten or more counts support this clonotype. The CDR3 spells CASSLTPPNSYNEQFF. CDR3 DNA sequence: TGTGCCAGCAGCTTGACCCCGCCGAACTCCTACAATGAGCAGTTCTTC. The V call is TRBV5-8, the J call TRBJ2-1; D is uncertain. The CDR3 runs to 16 residues. CDR1 is SGHTS, CDR2 YDEGEE, per germline. Trimming removed 1 base at V and 0 bases at J, with 11 bases between.

This chain joins TRBV20-1 and TRBJ2-7; 10 positions match TRBD2. The CDR3 is 12 amino acids. Germline values: CDR1 DFQATT, CDR2 SNEGSKA (reference sequence). The junction had 3 bases not matched to a gene; V was cut back by 3 bases and J by 7 bases. DNA for the CDR3: TGCAGTGCTAGGATGGGACTAGCGGAGCAGTACTTC. Translating gives CSARMGLAEQYF.

The V gene is TRBV19, the J gene TRBJ1-6; TRBD1 is a possible D gene (5 bases). Germline loops: CDR1 LNHDA, CDR2 SQIVND (reference sequence). The ends were cut back, 8 bases at V and 7 bases at J, with 18 bases in the middle. The CDR3 is 15 amino acids. The CDR3 region has the DNA TGTGCCAGTGGGCAAACCGGGACCTTAAATTCACCCCTCCACTTT. It codes for CASGQTGTLNSPLHF.

This chain joins TRBV7-2 and TRBJ1-4; weak D call: TRBD1 (6 bases). CDR3 length: 16 amino acids. Trimming cost V 5 bases and J 4 bases, with 17 bases left between them. From germline, CDR1 is SGHTA and CDR2 FQGNSA. The CDR3, as DNA: TGTGCCAGCAGCAGTCCCCCGGGGGGCGGTAATGAAAAACTGTTTTTT. Translated: CASSSPPGGGNEKLFF. Drawing the rest from reference TRBV7-2 and TRBJ1-4, the complete variable domain is GAGVSQSPSNKVTEKGKDVELRCDPISGHTALYWYRQSLGQGLEFLIYFQGNSAPDKSGLPSDRFSAERTGGSVSTLTIQRTQQEDSAVYLCASSSPPGGGNEKLFFGSGTQLSVL.

This clonotype was observed a handful of times. The chain is built from TRBV29-1 and TRBJ2-1; tentatively, D is TRBD2 (5 bases). Trimming pared 7 bases from V and 9 bases from J, leaving 19 bases between. Germline-derived CDR1 and CDR2 are SQVTM and ANQGSEA. The CDR3 has 13 amino acids. The CDR3 nucleotides are TGCAGCGCAATAGACGGAGGCGGAGGTGAGCAGTTCTTC. Amino acid sequence: CSAIDGGGGEQFF.

This clonotype came up a few times. The gene calls are TRBV7-9 and TRBJ2-3, with D perhaps given as TRBD1 or TRBD2 (5 bases each). Trimming removed 5 bases at V and 4 bases at J, with 10 bases between. CDR1 is SEHNR and CDR2 is FQNEAQ in the germline V gene (reference sequence). CDR3 length equals 13 residues. The CDR3 reads CASSPRGPDTQYF. In DNA form, the CDR3 reads TGTGCCAGCAGCCCTCGGGGCCCAGATACGCAGTATTTT.

The rearrangement uses TRBV20-1 and TRBJ1-5; 9 bases map to TRBD1. CDR3 length equals 13 residues. The V segment lost 5 bases and the J segment 7 bases; nucleotides outside the gene matches: 6. The V gene's germline CDR1 is DFQATT and CDR2 SNEGSKA (reference sequence). CDR3 sequence: CSASDRGDQPQHF. In DNA form, the CDR3 reads TGCAGTGCTTCGGACAGGGGAGACCAGCCCCAGCATTTT.

The chain employs TRBV6-5 and TRBJ1-5; 9 bases map to TRBD1. CDR3 length equals 15 residues. V lost 4 bases to trimming and J lost 7 bases; unmatched junction nucleotides: 8. CDR1 and CDR2 from the germline V gene are MNHEY and SVGAGI. CDR3 loop: CASSSQDRGGQPQHF. In DNA, the CDR3 is TGTGCCAGCAGTTCTCAGGACAGGGGAGGGCAGCCCCAGCATTTT.

This clonotype was found once. The rearrangement links TRBV19 to TRBJ1-5; D perhaps matches TRBD1 (5 bases). Germline V gene sequence: CDR1 LNHDA, CDR2 SQIVND (reference sequence). The CDR3 has 17 residues. The V end lost 8 bases, the J end lost 2 bases, and 22 bases lay between the germline ends. CDR3 amino acids: CASCSRVLQGGNQPQHF. As DNA, the CDR3 is TGTGCCAGTTGTAGCAGGGTTCTTCAAGGTGGCAATCAGCCCCAGCATTTT. The variable domain in full, with the rest retrieved from reference TRBV19 and TRBJ1-5, is DGGITQSPKYLFRKEGQNVTLSCEQNLNHDAMYWYRQDPGQGLRLIYYSQIVNDFQKGDIAEGYSVSREKKESFPLTVTSAQKNPTAFYLCASCSRVLQGGNQPQHFGDGTRLSIL.

The rearrangement uses TRBV5-1 and TRBJ2-7, with D perhaps TRBD1 (8 bases). V was cut by 3 bases and J by 6 bases, with 19 bases left in between. Germline V gene lookup returns CDR1 SGHRS and CDR2 YFSETQ. This CDR3 contains 15 residues. The DNA for the CDR3 is TGCGCCAGCAGCTGGGGACAGGCGGGAGAGGGCGAGCAGTACTTC. The encoded protein is CASSWGQAGEGEQYF.

Details on this clonotype: This could be a read error, since a much larger clone is one nucleotide away. As the CDR3 is not closed by the conserved phenylalanine or tryptophan, this likely results from a read error. This chain links TRBV30 with TRBJ1-3; D remains ambiguous. The V gene lost 8 bases and the J gene lost 4 bases, with 9 bases spanning the gap. The CDR3 covers 11 residues. Germline V lookup: CDR1 GTSNPN, CDR2 SVGIG (reference sequence). The CDR3 DNA reads as TGTGCCGGAAGGGAAGGAAACACCATATATCTT. Its translation is CAGREGNTIYL.

This clonotype was counted only a few times. The chain recombines TRBV7-3 with TRBJ2-3, with 9 bases aligning to TRBD1. The CDR3 extends over 13 amino acids. Germline assignment: CDR1 SGHTA and CDR2 FQGTGA. V was pared by 5 bases and J by 6 bases, with 3 bases of the junction left unmatched. The CDR3 sequence is CASSVGTGDTQYF. The DNA of the CDR3 is TGTGCCAGCAGCGTAGGGACAGGGGATACGCAGTATTTT.

The V and J genes are TRBV7-2 and TRBJ2-7; D may be TRBD1 or TRBD2 (6 bases each). Looked up from germline, CDR1 is SGHTA and CDR2 is FQGNSA. The CDR3 loop spans 14 amino acids. The germline V and J ends were trimmed by 5 bases and 9 bases, with 20 bases remaining between them. The CDR3 sequence is CASSQGWGARAQYF. The DNA for the CDR3 is TGTGCCAGCAGCCAAGGATGGGGGGCGAGGGCGCAGTACTTC.

The CDR3 sequence is CSVSPGQGDSPLHF. The DNA of the CDR3 is TGCAGCGTGAGCCCGGGACAAGGGGATTCACCCCTCCACTTT. The chain recombines TRBV29-1 with TRBJ1-6, with D perhaps TRBD1 (6 bases). This CDR3 has 14 amino acids. CDR1 is SQVTM, CDR2 ANQGSEA, per germline. V was pared by 6 bases and J by 8 bases, with 17 bases between.

Comments on this clonotype: With only one base between it and a far larger clone, this is likely a read error. This chain uses TRBV12-3 or TRBV12-4 with TRBJ1-1; D is undetermined. This CDR3 contains 11 residues. The V and J ends lost 6 bases and 3 bases respectively, with 5 bases between them. CDR3 nucleotides: TGTGCCAGCAGAAAGGACACTGAAGCTTTCTTT. Protein sequence: CASRKDTEAFF.

For this clonotype: Germline and junction disagree at one end, which may indicate a read error. The chain carries TRBV9 and TRBJ1-2; TRBD1 is a possible D gene (5 bases). The CDR3 is made up of 13 amino acids. CDR1 is SGDLS and CDR2 is YYNGEE in the germline V gene. The CDR3 nucleotides read TGTGCCAGCAGCCAAGCCGACGGGGGAGGCTATTCATTC. Its protein product is CASSQADGGGYSF.

With respect to this clonotype: Likely a read error: the CDR3 ends without its conserved phenylalanine or tryptophan. The rearrangement links TRBV3-1 to TRBJ1-1; D gene ambiguous. This CDR3 contains 15 residues. The V end lost 1 base, the J end lost 1 base, and 10 bases lay between the germline ends. Germline CDR1 is LGHDT and CDR2 is YNNKEL (reference sequence). The CDR3 nucleotides read TGTGCCAGCAGCCAAGGGCTTTGGCCGAACACTGAAGCTTTCCTT. This encodes CASSQGLWPNTEAFL.

Remarks on this clonotype: The junction differs from germline at one of its ends, possibly a read error. The chain recombines TRBV2 with TRBJ2-2; D unclear. Per germline, CDR1 SNHLY and CDR2 FYNNEI. The CDR3 runs 15 residues. Here the CDR3 DNA reads TGTGCCAGCAGCCGGAAGGCAGGTATCACCGAGGAGCAGTTTTTT. It codes for CASSRKAGITEEQFF.

As concerns this clonotype: It is likely a read error, because the conserved phenylalanine at the end of the CDR3 is missing. It is unclear where the CDR3 begins or ends on the DNA, so no DNA is shown, and the CDR3 is as TCRdb lists it. The genes are TRBV7-2 and TRBJ1-1; the D call of TRBD1 is as the table states it, not checked on the DNA. The CDR3 region is 13 residues in length, termini included. Germline V lookup: CDR1 SGHTA, CDR2 FQGNSA. The CDR3 loop reads CASSSGGGRRYTE.

This clonotype was recorded many times. The chain couples TRBV5-6 to TRBJ1-4; D gene unclear. V was clipped by 4 bases and J by 5 bases, with 15 bases between them. This CDR3 has 15 residues. Per germline, CDR1 SGHDT and CDR2 YYEEEE. As DNA, the CDR3 is TGTGCCAGCAGCCGCCGGGATCCCCCAAATGAAAAACTGTTTTTT. This sequence encodes CASSRRDPPNEKLFF.

The chain is built from TRBV20-1 and TRBJ1-4; D is unclear. Germline values: CDR1 DFQATT, CDR2 SNEGSKA (reference sequence). The CDR3 has 15 residues. The CDR3 nucleotides read TGCAGCACCCTCAGACCGGCGCCAGTCGTAGAAAAACTGTTTTTT. Translating gives CSTLRPAPVVEKLFF.

Comments on this clonotype: At one end, the junction sequence differs from germline, possibly due to a read error. The chain combines TRBV7-6 with TRBJ1-1; D gene unclear. Germline CDR1 is SGHVS and CDR2 is FNYEAQ. The CDR3 is made up of 14 amino acids. DNA of the CDR3: TGTGCCAGCAGCATAGAGACGTTGAACCCTGAAGCTTTCTTT. Translation: CASSIETLNPEAFF.

The table lists this clonotype with many counts. This chain joins TRBV11-3 and TRBJ2-2, with D possibly being TRBD1 (6 bases). The CDR3 is 15 amino acids. Germline CDR1 and CDR2: SGHNT and YENEEA. Trimming shortened V by 6 bases and J by 6 bases, and 17 bases separated the two germline ends. CDR3 coding DNA: TGTGCCAGCAGAATCTACAGGGTAGGGGCCGGGGAGCTGTTTTTT. This translates into CASRIYRVGAGELFF.

This chain connects TRBV12-3 or TRBV12-4 to TRBJ1-2; D is ambiguous. This CDR3 has 15 residues. The germline V and J ends were trimmed by 8 bases and 2 bases, with 18 bases remaining between them. DNA of the CDR3: TGTGCCAGCCATTTGGGCGTGGGAGTGAACTATGGCTACACCTTC. It codes for CASHLGVGVNYGYTF.